One sample yielded the 3 T cell receptor beta chains listed below, sequenced in a study of early T cells in non-severe SARS-CoV-2 infection. TCRdb re-called the 5' RACE reads with MiXCR, one entry per CDR3 protein. The profile shows 50,000 or so distinct CDR3 sequences, about 12% of them singletons. The sequenced sample consisted of whole blood. The receptors here all came from an adult who was a healthcare worker with PCR-confirmed SARS-CoV-2 infection or an uninfected control (not recorded which).

This clonotype came up many times. The chain is built from TRBV28 and TRBJ2-1; 8 bases map to TRBD2. Germline assignment: CDR1 MDHEN and CDR2 SYDVKM. The CDR3 totals 14 residues. The ends lost 2 bases at V and 9 bases at J; junction bases unmatched: 6. CDR3 sequence: CASSLSGSEVEQFF. The CDR3 DNA sequence: TGTGCCAGCAGTTTAAGCGGGAGCGAGGTTGAGCAGTTCTTC. The whole variable domain, remainder taken from reference TRBV28 and TRBJ2-1, is DVKVTQSSRYLVKRTGEKVFLECVQDMDHENMFWYRQDPGLGLRLIYFSYDVKMKEKGDIPEGYSVSREKKERFSLILESASTNQTSMYLCASSLSGSEVEQFFGPGTRLTVL.

This clonotype was detected ten times or more. The rearrangement uses TRBV29-1 and TRBJ2-1; 8 bases agree with TRBD2. The CDR3 runs to 12 residues. Germline CDR1 reads SQVTM; CDR2 reads ANQGSEA. V gave up 1 base and J gave up 9 bases; unmatched junction bases: 2. CDR3 sequence: CSVEVREGEQFF. In DNA, the CDR3 is TGCAGCGTTGAAGTTCGGGAGGGTGAGCAGTTCTTC.

This chain joins TRBV29-1 and TRBJ1-2, with 8 bases lining up with TRBD1. The V and J ends lost 5 bases and 6 bases, in that order; junction bases with no gene match: 20. The germline gives CDR1 SQVTM, CDR2 ANQGSEA. This CDR3 has 17 residues. CDR3 loop: CSVNGARQGSPGDGYTF. CDR3 coding DNA: TGCAGCGTTAATGGCGCGAGACAGGGGTCGCCGGGGGATGGCTACACCTTC. Full variable domain (outside the CDR3, taken from reference TRBV29-1 and TRBJ1-2): SAVISQKPSRDICQRGTSLTIQCQVDSQVTMMFWYRQQPGQSLTLIATANQGSEATYESGFVIDKFPISRPNLTFSTLTVSNMSPEDSSIYLCSVNGARQGSPGDGYTFGSGTRLTVV.